Included here is one T cell receptor (beta chain) sequence, with context. The source of the sample is a study of blood T cell repertoires in COVID-19. Study as a whole: Some COVID-19 samples were acute and others convalescent; all came from the United States, Italy and Spain. Sample material is recorded as cDNA or gDNA derived from T cells, B-cell-depleted T cells, or PBMCs.

V was clipped by 2 bases and J by 8 bases, with 10 bases between them. This CDR3 comprises 13 residues. CDR1 and CDR2 (germline): SGHNT, YENEEA. Original analysis: Cell counts per sample came from amplifying reference gene primers. Profiled with immunoSEQ multiplex PCR; TCRdb holds only in-frame clones, not every one. Clone size and V and J calls were adopted from that table, with D and trimming inferred from the DNA. The data hold 90,000 to 130,000 clones, with about 89% observed a single time. The specimen was peripheral blood. The receptor comes from a man between 40 and 49 years old with acute or convalescent COVID-19. The chain couples TRBV11-3 to TRBJ2-1; no reliable D call. CDR3 DNA: TGTGCCAGCAGCTTACCCCCCCGGGATGAGCAGTTCTTC. Translating gives CASSLPPRDEQFF.